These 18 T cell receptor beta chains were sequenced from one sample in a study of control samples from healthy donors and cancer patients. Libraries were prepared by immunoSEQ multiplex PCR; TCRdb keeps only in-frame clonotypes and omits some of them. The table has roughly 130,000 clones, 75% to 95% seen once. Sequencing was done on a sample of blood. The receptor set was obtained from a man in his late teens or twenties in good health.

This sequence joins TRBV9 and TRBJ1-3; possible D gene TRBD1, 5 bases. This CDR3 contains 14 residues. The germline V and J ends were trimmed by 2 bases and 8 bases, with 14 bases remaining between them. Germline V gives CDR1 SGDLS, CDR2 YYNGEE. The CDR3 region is CASSVGTLGDTIYF. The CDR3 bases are TGTGCCAGCAGCGTGGGGACCTTGGGGGACACCATATATTTT. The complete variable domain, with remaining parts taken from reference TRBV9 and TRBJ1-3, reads DSGVTQTPKHLITATGQRVTLRCSPRSGDLSVYWYQQSLDQGLQFLIQYYNGEERAKGNILERFSAQQFPDLHSELNLSSLELGDSALYFCASSVGTLGDTIYFGEGSWLTVV.

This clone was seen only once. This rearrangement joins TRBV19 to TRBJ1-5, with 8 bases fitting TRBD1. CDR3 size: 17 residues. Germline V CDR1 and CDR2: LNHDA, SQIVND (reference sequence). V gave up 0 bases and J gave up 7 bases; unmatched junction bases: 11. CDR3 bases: TGTGCCAGTAGTATAGACCGGGGACAGGACCAGGGACAGCCCCAGCATTTT. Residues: CASSIDRGQDQGQPQHF.

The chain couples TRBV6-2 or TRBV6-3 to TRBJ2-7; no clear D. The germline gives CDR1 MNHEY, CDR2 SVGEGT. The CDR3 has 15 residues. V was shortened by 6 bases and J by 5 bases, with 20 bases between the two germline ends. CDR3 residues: CASSPPSSLVDEQYV. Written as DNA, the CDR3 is TGTGCCAGCAGCCCCCCTTCTAGTTTAGTCGACGAGCAGTACGTC.

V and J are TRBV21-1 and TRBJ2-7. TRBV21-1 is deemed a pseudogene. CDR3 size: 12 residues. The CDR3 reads CASPRNLYEQYV. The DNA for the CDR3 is TGTGCCAGCCCCCGGAACTTGTACGAGCAGTACGTC.

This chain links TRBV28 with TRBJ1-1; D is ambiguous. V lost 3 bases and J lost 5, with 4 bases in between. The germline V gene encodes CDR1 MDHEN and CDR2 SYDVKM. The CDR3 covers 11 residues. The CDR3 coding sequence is TGTGCCAGCAGTTTGAGTACTGAAGCTTTCTTT. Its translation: CASSLSTEAFF.

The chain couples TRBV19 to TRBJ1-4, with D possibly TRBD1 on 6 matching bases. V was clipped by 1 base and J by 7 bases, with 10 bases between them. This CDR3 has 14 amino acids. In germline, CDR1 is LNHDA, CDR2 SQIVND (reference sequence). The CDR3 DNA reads TGTGCCAGTAGTATAGGGCAGGGGAGTGAAAAACTGTTTTTT. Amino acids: CASSIGQGSEKLFF. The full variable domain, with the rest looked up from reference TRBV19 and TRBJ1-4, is DGGITQSPKYLFRKEGQNVTLSCEQNLNHDAMYWYRQDPGQGLRLIYYSQIVNDFQKGDIAEGYSVSREKKESFPLTVTSAQKNPTAFYLCASSIGQGSEKLFFGSGTQLSVL.

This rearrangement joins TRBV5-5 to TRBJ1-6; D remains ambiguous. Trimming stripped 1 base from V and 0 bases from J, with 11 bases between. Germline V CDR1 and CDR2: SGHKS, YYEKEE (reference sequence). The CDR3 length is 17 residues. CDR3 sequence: CASSLRETFSYNSPLHF. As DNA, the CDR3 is TGTGCCAGCAGCTTGCGGGAGACCTTCTCCTATAATTCACCCCTCCACTTT.

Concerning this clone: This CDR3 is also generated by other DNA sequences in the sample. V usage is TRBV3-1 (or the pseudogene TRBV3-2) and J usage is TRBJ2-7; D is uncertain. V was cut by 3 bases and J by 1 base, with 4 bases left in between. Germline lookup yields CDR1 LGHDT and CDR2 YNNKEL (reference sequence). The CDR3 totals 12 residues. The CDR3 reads CASSQGSYEQYF. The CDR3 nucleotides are TGTGCCAGCAGCCAGGGATCCTACGAGCAGTACTTC.

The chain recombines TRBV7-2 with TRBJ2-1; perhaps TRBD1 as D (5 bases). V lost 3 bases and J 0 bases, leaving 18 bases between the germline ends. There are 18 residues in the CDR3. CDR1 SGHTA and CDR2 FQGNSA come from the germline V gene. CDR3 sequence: CASSLTAYRRSSYNEQFF. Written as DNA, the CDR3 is TGTGCCAGCAGCTTGACCGCGTACAGGAGAAGCTCCTACAATGAGCAGTTCTTC.

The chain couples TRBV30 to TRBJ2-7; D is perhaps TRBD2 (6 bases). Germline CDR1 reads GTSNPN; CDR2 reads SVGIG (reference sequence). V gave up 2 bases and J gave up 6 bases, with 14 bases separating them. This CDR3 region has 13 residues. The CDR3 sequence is CAWSLGIGGEQYF. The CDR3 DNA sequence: TGTGCCTGGAGTTTGGGCATCGGGGGCGAGCAGTACTTC.

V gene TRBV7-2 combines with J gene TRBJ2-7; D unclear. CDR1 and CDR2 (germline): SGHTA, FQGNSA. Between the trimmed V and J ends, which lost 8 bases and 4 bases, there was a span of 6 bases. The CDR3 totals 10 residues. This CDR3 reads CASGTYEQYF. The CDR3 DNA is TGTGCCAGCGGCACATACGAGCAGTACTTC.

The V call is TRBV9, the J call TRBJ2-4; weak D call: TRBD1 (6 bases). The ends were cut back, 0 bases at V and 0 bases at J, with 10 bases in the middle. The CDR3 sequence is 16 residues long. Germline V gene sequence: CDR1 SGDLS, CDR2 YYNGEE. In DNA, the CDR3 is TGTGCCAGCAGCGTAGACGGGGACATAGCCAAAAACATTCAGTACTTC. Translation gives CASSVDGDIAKNIQYF. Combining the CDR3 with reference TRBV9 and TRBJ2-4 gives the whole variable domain DSGVTQTPKHLITATGQRVTLRCSPRSGDLSVYWYQQSLDQGLQFLIQYYNGEERAKGNILERFSAQQFPDLHSELNLSSLELGDSALYFCASSVDGDIAKNIQYFGAGTRLSVL.

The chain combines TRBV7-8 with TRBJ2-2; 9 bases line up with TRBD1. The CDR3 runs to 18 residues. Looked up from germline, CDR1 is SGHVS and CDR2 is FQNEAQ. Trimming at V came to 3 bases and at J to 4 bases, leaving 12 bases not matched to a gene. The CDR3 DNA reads TGTGCCAGCAGCTTTGGTACAGGGGGCGCTATCACCACCGGGGAGCTGTTTTTT. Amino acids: CASSFGTGGAITTGELFF.

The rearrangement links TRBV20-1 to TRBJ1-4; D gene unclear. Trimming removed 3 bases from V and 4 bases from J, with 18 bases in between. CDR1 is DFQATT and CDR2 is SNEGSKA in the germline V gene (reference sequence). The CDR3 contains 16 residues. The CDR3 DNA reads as TGCAGTGCTAGTGACCGGGAACAAGGGATTAATGAAAAACTGTTTTTT. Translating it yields CSASDREQGINEKLFF.

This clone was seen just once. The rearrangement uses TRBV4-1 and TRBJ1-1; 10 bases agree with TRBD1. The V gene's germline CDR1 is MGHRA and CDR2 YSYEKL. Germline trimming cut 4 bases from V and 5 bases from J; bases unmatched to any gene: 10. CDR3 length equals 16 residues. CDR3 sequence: CASSPAPGQGRTEAFF. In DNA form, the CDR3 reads TGCGCCAGCAGCCCAGCTCCGGGACAGGGGAGGACTGAAGCTTTCTTT.

The CDR3 is CASSQSNLLAGDSYNEQFF. The CDR3, as DNA: TGCGCCAGCAGCCAATCTAACCTACTAGCGGGGGACTCCTACAATGAGCAGTTCTTC. V is TRBV4-3 and J is TRBJ2-1, with TRBD2 identical over 11 bases. V trimming: 2 bases; J trimming: 0 bases; junction bases outside the gene matches: 9. This CDR3 spans 19 amino acids. Germline V gives CDR1 LGHNA, CDR2 YSLEER.

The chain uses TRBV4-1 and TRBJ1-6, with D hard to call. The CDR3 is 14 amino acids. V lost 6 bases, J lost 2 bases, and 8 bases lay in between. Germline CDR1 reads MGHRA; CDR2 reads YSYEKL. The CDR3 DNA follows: TGCGCCAGCAGAGACGGGCCCTATAATTCACCCCTCCACTTT. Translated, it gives CASRDGPYNSPLHF.

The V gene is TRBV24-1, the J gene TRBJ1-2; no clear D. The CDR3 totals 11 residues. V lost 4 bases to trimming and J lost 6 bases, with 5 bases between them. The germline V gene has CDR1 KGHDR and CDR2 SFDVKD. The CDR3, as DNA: TGTGCCACCAGTGAGGGAGATGGCTACACCTTC. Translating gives CATSEGDGYTF.